Shown below are 3 T cell receptor beta chains from a single sample sequenced in a study of blood T cell repertoires in COVID-19. Measured with immunoSEQ multiplex PCR; TCRdb has only the in-frame clones, and not every one. Seen here are roughly 200,000 clones, around 87% observed once, and the top ten hold 2.5% to 3%. Sequencing used peripheral blood. These receptor sequences come from a man between 35 and 55 years old with active or convalescent COVID-19.

The V gene is TRBV29-1, the J gene TRBJ1-2, with 8 bases aligning to TRBD1. Germline CDR1 is SQVTM and CDR2 is ANQGSEA. V lost 3 bases, J lost 5 bases, and 5 bases stayed unmatched. The CDR3 sequence is 13 residues long. The chain's CDR3 is CSVDAQGAYGYTF. The CDR3 nucleotides read TGCAGCGTTGATGCCCAGGGGGCGTATGGCTACACCTTC.

CDR3 sequence (DNA): TGTGCCAGCAGTTTATCGAGAGGGAAGCAGCCCCAGCATTTT. Translating it yields CASSLSRGKQPQHF. V usage is TRBV27 and J usage is TRBJ1-5; D remains ambiguous. Trimming pared 0 bases from V and 7 bases from J, leaving 10 bases between. This CDR3 region has 14 residues. Per germline, CDR1 MNHEY and CDR2 SMNVEV (reference sequence).

This clone was recorded once. The rearrangement links TRBV28 to TRBJ2-1; a weak D match, TRBD2 (5 bases). This CDR3 has 14 residues. Trimming cost V 2 bases and J 6 bases, with 11 bases left between them. CDR1 and CDR2 from the germline V gene are MDHEN and SYDVKM. The CDR3 is CASSLRGLSNEQFF. The CDR3 DNA sequence: TGTGCCAGCAGTTTACGAGGGTTGAGCAATGAGCAGTTCTTC. Full variable domain (rest looked up from reference TRBV28 and TRBJ2-1): DVKVTQSSRYLVKRTGEKVFLECVQDMDHENMFWYRQDPGLGLRLIYFSYDVKMKEKGDIPEGYSVSREKKERFSLILESASTNQTSMYLCASSLRGLSNEQFFGPGTRLTVL.